A single sample gave rise to the 30 T cell receptor beta chains below, sequenced in a study of T cell responses to AZD1222 COVID-19 vaccine. The protocol was immunoSEQ multiplex PCR, while the TCRdb copy is restricted to in-frame clones and leaves out a portion. The profile shows about 92,000 clones, approximately 90% of them singletons. Here the sequenced sample was peripheral blood, taken on day 0 of AZD1222 vaccination. Receptors originate from an adult in good health.

The chain has TRBV9 and TRBJ1-2; TRBD1 agrees at 9 bases. With V trimmed by 0 bases and J by 3 bases, 6 bases remained unmatched. The CDR3 has 16 residues. Germline V gene lookup returns CDR1 SGDLS and CDR2 YYNGEE. CDR3 residues: CASSVAWDREDYGYTF. As DNA, the CDR3 is TGTGCCAGCAGCGTAGCGTGGGACAGGGAAGACTATGGCTACACCTTC.

The chain uses TRBV18 and TRBJ1-6; 11 positions agree with TRBD1. The CDR3 contains 14 residues. The germline gives CDR1 KGHSH, CDR2 LQKENI. Unmatched junction bases numbered 2, after V lost 5 bases and J lost 8 bases. In DNA, the CDR3 is TGTGCCAGCTCAGCGGGACAGGGGGATTCACCCCTCCACTTT. It is translated as CASSAGQGDSPLHF.

The chain employs TRBV7-9 and TRBJ1-6; D may be TRBD1 (6 bases). Germline CDR1 is SEHNR and CDR2 is FQNEAQ (reference sequence). The CDR3 is 17 residues long. The V and J ends lost 10 bases and 9 bases respectively, with 28 bases between them. The CDR3 reads CATTTHDRKGPSSPLHF. The CDR3 nucleotides read TGTGCCACCACCACCCACGACAGGAAGGGGCCGAGTTCACCCCTCCACTTT.

The rearrangement joins TRBV7-2 to TRBJ1-4; possible D gene TRBD1, 5 bases. The V gene lost 5 bases and the J gene lost 7 bases, with 14 bases spanning the gap. Germline V gives CDR1 SGHTA, CDR2 FQGNSA. The CDR3 spans 14 residues. The CDR3: CASSPGTPSEKLFF. The CDR3 nucleotides are TGTGCCAGCAGCCCCGGGACGCCGAGTGAAAAACTGTTTTTT.

V and J are TRBV30 and TRBJ2-5; the D gene is possibly TRBD1 (6 bases). Trimming removed 0 bases from V and 2 bases from J, with 19 bases in between. Germline V CDR1 and CDR2: GTSNPN, SVGIG (reference sequence). This CDR3 region has 17 residues. The CDR3 sequence is CAWSVGSTGLGQETQYF. CDR3 sequence (DNA): TGTGCCTGGAGTGTAGGGTCGACAGGATTGGGACAAGAGACCCAGTACTTC.

The V call is TRBV19, the J call TRBJ1-6; D not resolved. CDR3 length: 14 residues. Germline V gene sequence: CDR1 LNHDA, CDR2 SQIVND (reference sequence). V lost 3 bases and J 7 bases, leaving 10 bases between the germline ends. The CDR3 bases are TGTGCCAGTAGTATTTTCGGGGAGAATTCACCCCTCCACTTT. Translated: CASSIFGENSPLHF.

V gene TRBV5-8 combines with J gene TRBJ1-4; D uncertain. The germline V gene has CDR1 SGHTS and CDR2 YDEGEE. This CDR3 contains 15 residues. Trimming took 5 bases from V and 0 from J, leaving 11 bases between them. DNA for the CDR3: TGTGCCAGCAGTTCCAGAGACGCAACTAATGAAAAACTGTTTTTT. It encodes CASSSRDATNEKLFF. The entire variable domain, with the rest obtained from reference TRBV5-8 and TRBJ1-4, is as follows: EAGVTQSPTHLIKTRGQQATLRCSPISGHTSVYWYQQALGLGLQFLLWYDEGEERNRGNFPPRFSGRQFPNYSSELNVNALELEDSALYLCASSSRDATNEKLFFGSGTQLSVL.

This clone came up a few times. The chain is built from TRBV19 and TRBJ1-4, with D uncertain. Per the germline V gene, CDR1 is LNHDA and CDR2 is SQIVND (reference sequence). The CDR3 has 14 amino acids. V shed 5 bases and J shed 6 bases, with 13 bases lying between them. This chain's CDR3 is CASSFRGSHEKLFF. CDR3 DNA sequence: TGTGCCAGTAGTTTCCGGGGATCACATGAAAAACTGTTTTTT.

This chain links TRBV5-1 with TRBJ1-2; D may be TRBD1 (5 bases). The V gene's germline CDR1 is SGHRS and CDR2 YFSETQ. Trimming removed 2 bases at V and 2 bases at J, with 10 bases between. The CDR3 sequence is 14 residues long. The CDR3 sequence is CASSLGAGNYGYTF. CDR3 bases: TGCGCCAGCAGCTTAGGAGCAGGGAACTATGGCTACACCTTC.

The CDR3 is CASAPAAPMTQYF. For the CDR3, the DNA is TGTGCCAGCGCCCCTGCGGCCCCAATGACCCAGTACTTC. The V and J genes are TRBV28 and TRBJ2-5, with D unclear. CDR1 and CDR2 (germline): MDHEN, SYDVKM. V was trimmed by 8 bases and J by 7 bases, leaving 17 bases between them. The CDR3 has 13 amino acids.

This rearrangement joins TRBV25-1 to TRBJ1-2; no clear D. V was clipped by 2 bases and J by 0 bases, with 10 bases between them. This CDR3 region has 15 residues. Germline V lookup: CDR1 MGHDK, CDR2 SYGVNS. CDR3 sequence (DNA): TGTGCCAGCAGTGAACCGGGCTTAGCTAACTATGGCTACACCTTC. As protein: CASSEPGLANYGYTF.

The rearrangement links TRBV5-4 to TRBJ1-2; unclear D gene. The CDR3 loop spans 11 amino acids. The germline V gene encodes CDR1 SGHNT and CDR2 YYREEE (reference sequence). Trimming shortened V by 4 bases and J by 7 bases, and 8 bases separated the two germline ends. CDR3 bases: TGTGCCAGCAGCGCCGTTGGTGGCTACACCTTC. As protein: CASSAVGGYTF.

CDR3 nucleotides: TGCAGCGTTGAAAGCGGGGGACTCTCCTACGAGCAGTACTTC. It codes for CSVESGGLSYEQYF. The genes are TRBV29-1 and TRBJ2-7, with TRBD2 matching 8 bases. From germline, CDR1 is SQVTM and CDR2 ANQGSEA. This CDR3 has 14 amino acids. V lost 2 bases, J lost 0 bases, and 3 bases stayed unmatched.

This clone was picked up a small number of times. The V gene is TRBV29-1, the J gene TRBJ1-2; no reliable D call. V shed 5 bases and J shed 1 base, with 5 bases lying between them. Germline CDR1 and CDR2: SQVTM and ANQGSEA. The CDR3 is made up of 11 amino acids. The CDR3 DNA reads TGCAGCGTTACAGTTAACTATGGCTACACCTTC. This encodes CSVTVNYGYTF.

This chain uses TRBV4-2 with TRBJ1-6; 12 bases align to TRBD1. The CDR3 contains 16 residues. V gave up 5 bases and J gave up 7 bases; unmatched junction bases: 6. Germline V gene lookup returns CDR1 LGHNA and CDR2 YNFKEQ. This CDR3 is CASSLRDRGPNSPLHF. The CDR3 nucleotides are TGTGCCAGCAGCTTGCGGGACAGGGGGCCAAATTCACCCCTCCACTTT.

This clone was seen only a few times. The chain joins TRBV6-1 to TRBJ1-5; D call uncertain. Trimming stripped 2 bases from V and 5 bases from J, with 10 bases between. Germline V lookup: CDR1 MNHNS, CDR2 SASEGT. The CDR3 is made up of 14 amino acids. In DNA, the CDR3 is TGTGCCAGCAGTGAAACGGCAGTTTATCAGCCCCAGCATTTT. This sequence encodes CASSETAVYQPQHF.

The CDR3 DNA reads TGCGCCAGCAGCTCGGGACAGCTCTACAATGAGCAGTTCTTC. It yields the protein CASSSGQLYNEQFF. The chain has TRBV5-1 and TRBJ2-1, with 7 bases that match TRBD1. The CDR3 totals 14 residues. Per germline, CDR1 SGHRS and CDR2 YFSETQ. V was clipped by 3 bases and J by 3 bases; unmatched bases: 3.

This clone came up once. CDR3 DNA: TGTGCCAGCTCCTTGGCTAATTCACCCCTCCACTTT. It translates to CASSLANSPLHF. The chain employs TRBV6-1 and TRBJ1-6; D is ambiguous. The CDR3 extends over 12 amino acids. V lost 8 bases and J 6 bases, leaving 8 bases between the germline ends. In germline, CDR1 is MNHNS, CDR2 SASEGT.

The chain uses TRBV10-3 and TRBJ2-1; tentatively, D is TRBD1 (5 bases). Germline V gives CDR1 ENHRY, CDR2 SYGVKD. This CDR3 is built from 16 residues. V lost 6 bases to trimming and J lost 4 bases, with 19 bases between them. CDR3 bases: TGTGCCATCAGCCCAACAGGAGCACCGCTTTACAATGAGCAGTTCTTC. It is translated as CAISPTGAPLYNEQFF.

The gene calls are TRBV5-1 and TRBJ1-1; TRBD1 matches 7 bases. The germline V gene encodes CDR1 SGHRS and CDR2 YFSETQ. Trimming took 3 bases from V and 4 from J; bases not matched to a gene: 3. There are 13 residues in the CDR3. For the CDR3, the DNA is TGCGCCAGCAGCTACACAGGGGCCACTGAAGCTTTCTTT. Translated, it gives CASSYTGATEAFF.

This chain's CDR3 is CASRPPQGVRGYAEAFF. In nucleotides, the CDR3 is TGTGCCAGCAGACCCCCACAGGGGGTCAGAGGATACGCTGAAGCTTTCTTT. The chain recombines TRBV28 with TRBJ1-1, with 8 bases fitting TRBD1. The CDR3 runs 17 residues. After removal of 6 bases from V and 6 bases from J, the junction contained 18 bases not matched to a gene. Per the germline V gene, CDR1 is MDHEN and CDR2 is SYDVKM.

The rearrangement joins TRBV5-4 to TRBJ2-2, with 14 bases that match TRBD2. The V and J ends lost 4 bases and 0 bases, in that order; junction bases with no gene match: 8. Germline V lookup: CDR1 SGHNT, CDR2 YYREEE (reference sequence). The CDR3 consists of 19 residues. As DNA, the CDR3 is TGTGCCAGCAGCCCTAGGACTAGCGGGGGGTCCACGAACACCGGGGAGCTGTTTTTT. Translation gives CASSPRTSGGSTNTGELFF.

This clone was observed a handful of times. V usage is TRBV9 and J usage is TRBJ2-7; tentatively, D is TRBD1 (6 bases). V lost 0 bases to trimming and J lost 10 bases, with 17 bases between them. Germline V gives CDR1 SGDLS, CDR2 YYNGEE. The CDR3 sequence is 14 residues long. The CDR3 here is CASSVDQRQGLQYF. The CDR3 DNA reads TGTGCCAGCAGCGTAGACCAACGGCAGGGGCTACAGTACTTC.

The rearrangement joins TRBV29-1 to TRBJ2-2, with D maybe TRBD1 (6 bases). Germline lookup yields CDR1 SQVTM and CDR2 ANQGSEA. The CDR3 loop spans 13 amino acids. V lost 7 bases and J lost 1, with 10 bases in between. Here the CDR3 DNA reads TGCAGCGGGGGGACACAGAACACCGGGGAGCTGTTTTTT. It is translated as CSGGTQNTGELFF.

The V call is TRBV5-1, the J call TRBJ2-7; maybe TRBD1 (5 bases). Germline CDR1 SGHRS, CDR2 YFSETQ. The CDR3 has 16 residues. The V end was cut by 0 bases, the J end by 0 bases, with 13 bases between. Here the CDR3 reads CASSLGLGASSYEQYF. CDR3 DNA: TGCGCCAGCAGCTTGGGTCTTGGGGCCAGCTCCTACGAGCAGTACTTC. Supplemented by reference TRBV5-1 and TRBJ2-7, the full variable domain reads KAGVTQTPRYLIKTRGQQVTLSCSPISGHRSVSWYQQTPGQGLQFLFEYFSETQRNKGNFPGRFSGRQFSNSRSEMNVSTLELGDSALYLCASSLGLGASSYEQYFGPGTRLTVT.

The chain links TRBV12-3 or TRBV12-4 to TRBJ2-7; D perhaps matches TRBD1 (5 bases). The CDR3 is 12 amino acids. Trimming took off 9 bases at V and 0 bases at J, with 9 bases between the two ends. CDR3 amino acids: CARVTASYEQYF. Written as DNA, the CDR3 is TGTGCCAGGGTGACAGCCTCCTACGAGCAGTACTTC.

The V and J genes are TRBV9 and TRBJ1-2, with D unclear. The CDR3 runs to 13 residues. Trimming removed 3 bases from V and 4 bases from J, with 10 bases in between. In germline, CDR1 is SGDLS, CDR2 YYNGEE. The CDR3 region is CASSETGSYGYTF. The CDR3 nucleotides are TGTGCCAGCAGCGAGACCGGCAGCTATGGCTACACCTTC.

J is TRBJ2-4 and V is TRBV10-3; TRBD2 matches at 14 bases. The ends lost 6 bases at V and 5 bases at J; junction bases unmatched: 6. Germline V gives CDR1 ENHRY, CDR2 SYGVKD. The CDR3 is made up of 16 amino acids. The CDR3 is CAISGTSGGGENIQYF. The CDR3 coding sequence is TGTGCCATCAGCGGGACTAGCGGGGGCGGCGAAAACATTCAGTACTTC.

V usage is TRBV4-3 and J usage is TRBJ2-5, with 12 bases matching TRBD2. The trim removed 3 bases at V and 5 bases at J, leaving 7 bases unmatched. Germline lookup yields CDR1 LGHNA and CDR2 YSLEER. The CDR3 is 16 residues long. CDR3 nucleotides: TGCGCCAGCAGCCAGCAAGCTAGCGGGGGGGCGGAGACCCAGTACTTC. Translated: CASSQQASGGAETQYF.

This clone was seen once. The chain recombines TRBV29-1 with TRBJ2-3, with 7 bases identical to TRBD2. CDR1 and CDR2 (germline): SQVTM, ANQGSEA. V gave up 4 bases and J gave up 6 bases; unmatched junction bases: 7. CDR3 size: 13 residues. The CDR3 is CSVGYGGKDTQYF. In DNA form, the CDR3 reads TGCAGCGTTGGGTACGGGGGGAAGGATACGCAGTATTTT.